This T cell receptor beta chain appears in the sequencing data of a study of CD8 T cells in ankylosing spondylitis. Points from the study as a whole: Made up of under 10 highly homologous variants, a TCR beta motif appeared characteristic of ankylosing spondylitis blood. According to the report, clones linked to the disease were significantly enriched in matched synovial fluid samples taken from ankylosing spondylitis patients. Prior literature has documented some motif variants in synovial fluid and blood from reactive arthritis.

Trimming shortened V by 3 bases and J by 1 base, and 7 bases separated the two germline ends. The CDR3 is 13 residues long. Germline V gives CDR1 MGHRA, CDR2 YSYEKL. Molecular-barcoded quantitative 5'-RACE produced these TCR beta libraries. TCRdb recomputed calls from the 5' RACE reads with MiXCR, one row per CDR3 protein. The sample holds under 850,000 distinct CDR3 sequences, under 20% seen once. This clonotype was observed a few times. What it binds is unknown. The V and J genes are TRBV4-1 and TRBJ2-7, with D perhaps matching TRBD2 (5 bases). The receptor was isolated from a male donor with ankylosing spondylitis. The sample taken for sequencing was blood, either unsorted or a sorted T cell fraction (not recorded which). Here the CDR3 DNA reads TGCGCCAGCAGCCACGCGGGTTCCTACGAGCAGTACTTC. Its protein product is CASSHAGSYEQYF.